This is a list of T cell receptor beta chains from one sample in a study of somatic mutations in cytotoxic T cells in rheumatoid arthritis. Repertoires were generated with immunoSEQ multiplex PCR, while TCRdb's copy carries only in-frame clones and drops some. The sample lists around 20,000 clones, about 85% occurring once. Sequenced: CD8+ T cells sorted from blood. These receptors originate from a man younger than 35 with rheumatoid arthritis. Each CDR3 is given with its conserved first and last residue. The D gene is left open where the match is weak. Only some rows state a clone size, as once, few, many or a class for expanded clones.

j_gene | abundance | v_gene | len | d_gene | CDR3aa | CDR3nt
TRBJ1-1 | . | TRBV29-1 | 14 | . | CSVEDFRANTEAFF | TGCAGCGTTGAAGATTTTCGGGCGAACACTGAAGCTTTCTTT
TRBJ1-6 | . | TRBV5-8 | 16 | . | CASSFLRNSYNSPLHF | TGTGCCAGCAGCTTCCTGCGAAATTCCTATAATTCACCCCTCCACTTT
TRBJ2-1 | . | TRBV4-1 | 11 | . | CASSQGAEQFF | TGCGCCAGCAGCCAAGGGGCTGAGCAGTTCTTC
TRBJ2-1 | . | TRBV21-1 | 14 | . | CASSLSGEGDEQFF | TGTGCCAGCAGCTTGTCCGGCGAGGGCGATGAGCAGTTCTTC
TRBJ1-5 | few | TRBV4-2 | 15 | . | CASSQVGRGHQPQHF | TGTGCCAGCAGCCAAGTCGGCAGGGGTCATCAGCCCCAGCATTTT
TRBJ1-5 | . | TRBV25-1 | 13 | . | CASSAGDNQPQHF | TGTGCCAGCAGTGCAGGGGACAATCAGCCCCAGCATTTT
TRBJ2-7 | few | TRBV7-9 | 14 | . | CASSLEGGSYEQYF | TGTGCCAGCAGCTTAGAGGGGGGCTCCTACGAGCAGTACTTC
TRBJ1-6 | . | TRBV28 | 13 | . | CASRGLVNSPLHF | TGTGCCAGTAGAGGGCTAGTGAATTCACCCCTCCACTTT
TRBJ2-3 | . | TRBV11-2 | 15 | TRBD2 | CASSFSGGAGDTQYF | TGTGCCAGCAGTTTTAGCGGGGGGGCGGGAGATACGCAGTATTTT
TRBJ2-7 | . | TRBV6-1 | 13 | . | CAGSPGGAYEQYF | TGTGCCGGATCCCCAGGAGGGGCCTACGAGCAGTACTTC
TRBJ1-4 | . | TRBV7-2 | 14 | . | CASSLSGAGPELFF | TGTGCCAGCAGCTTATCAGGGGCCGGACCAGAACTGTTTTTT
TRBJ2-7 | . | TRBV19 | 12 | TRBD1 | CASNVQGAEQYF | TGTGCCAGTAATGTTCAGGGGGCCGAGCAGTACTTC
TRBJ1-5 | . | TRBV30 | 14 | . | CAWSRDSAHQPQHF | TGTGCCTGGAGCCGGGACTCTGCGCATCAGCCCCAGCATTTT
TRBJ2-1 | . | TRBV28 | 11 | . | CASSSHDEQFF | TGTGCCAGCAGTTCTCATGATGAGCAGTTCTTC
TRBJ1-5 | . | TRBV5-8 | 16 | . | CASSPGQVYSNQPQHF | TGTGCCAGCAGCCCGGGACAAGTTTATAGCAATCAGCCCCAGCATTTT
TRBJ2-1 | . | TRBV4-1 | 14 | TRBD2 | CASSSLAGGNEQFF | TGCGCCAGCAGCTCTCTAGCGGGGGGCAATGAGCAGTTCTTC
TRBJ2-7 | . | TRBV6-5 | 13 | . | CASSATNSYEQYF | TGTGCCAGCAGTGCTACCAACTCCTACGAGCAGTACTTC
TRBJ1-2 | . | TRBV5-1 | 15 | . | CASSLESARLYGYTF | TGCGCCAGCAGCTTGGAATCGGCGAGACTCTATGGCTACACCTTC
TRBJ1-2 | . | TRBV10-3 | 15 | . | CAISEALAGQSLHTF | TGTGCCATCAGTGAGGCCCTTGCTGGACAGAGCCTCCACACCTTC
TRBJ2-2 | once | TRBV9 | 15 | . | CASSVVAAYTGELFF | TGTGCCAGCAGCGTCGTCGCAGCGTACACCGGGGAGCTGTTTTTT
TRBJ2-5 | few | TRBV4-2 | 14 | TRBD2 | CASSHRLAGETQYF | TGTGCCAGCAGCCATCGACTAGCAGGCGAGACCCAGTACTTC
TRBJ1-5 | . | TRBV10-1 | 14 | . | CASSENRVKGPQHF | TGCGCCAGCAGTGAGAACAGGGTCAAAGGGCCCCAGCATTTT
TRBJ2-7 | . | TRBV28 | 14 | . | CASSLSLSGSEQYF | TGTGCCAGCAGTTTATCTCTGTCTGGGAGCGAGCAGTACTTC
TRBJ1-3 | . | TRBV14 | 16 | TRBD1 | CASSQLTGGFGNTIYF | TGTGCCAGCAGCCAGCTAACAGGGGGCTTTGGAAACACCATATATTTT
TRBJ1-6 | . | TRBV6-1 | 15 | . | CASTEEGGNNSPLHF | TGTGCCAGCACTGAGGAGGGGGGAAATAATTCACCCCTCCACTTT
TRBJ2-1 | . | TRBV15 | 16 | TRBD2 | CATSSSASGGVAEQFF | TGTGCCACCAGCAGCTCGGCTAGCGGAGGGGTTGCGGAGCAGTTCTTC
TRBJ1-4 | . | TRBV5-8 | 14 | . | CASSLDSGNEKLFF | TGTGCCAGCAGCTTGGACAGCGGTAATGAAAAACTGTTTTTT
TRBJ2-2 | once | TRBV6-6 | 14 | . | CASSPEGGTGELFF | TGTGCCAGCAGCCCGGAGGGGGGCACCGGGGAGCTGTTTTTT
TRBJ2-1 | once | TRBV9 | 15 | TRBD2 | CASSGTSGGHNEQFF | TGTGCCAGCAGCGGAACTAGCGGGGGTCACAATGAGCAGTTCTTC
TRBJ1-2 | . | TRBV7-9 | 17 | TRBD1 | CASSQNDRTGGDYGYTF | TGTGCCAGCAGCCAAAATGATCGGACAGGGGGCGACTATGGCTACACCTTC
TRBJ1-2 | . | TRBV29-1 | 13 | . | CSVGHGTNYGYTF | TGCAGCGTTGGACATGGGACCAACTATGGCTACACCTTC
TRBJ2-2 | . | TRBV6-5 | 15 | . | CASSSGVSGTGELFF | TGTGCCAGCAGCTCCGGGGTATCGGGCACCGGGGAGCTGTTTTTT
TRBJ2-1 | . | TRBV28 | 16 | TRBD2 | CASSLTSGGLNNEQFF | TGTGCCAGCAGTTTGACTAGCGGGGGGCTAAACAATGAGCAGTTCTTC
TRBJ2-7 | . | TRBV4-2 | 16 | . | CASSQGGHTGIYEQYF | TGTGCCAGCAGCCAAGGAGGGCACACAGGGATATACGAGCAGTACTTC
TRBJ2-5 | . | TRBV11-2 | 13 | . | CASRWGEGETQYF | TGTGCCAGCAGGTGGGGAGAAGGAGAGACCCAGTACTTC
TRBJ1-5 | . | TRBV28 | 12 | . | CASSLDLESQHF | TGTGCCAGCAGTTTAGACCTGGAGTCCCAGCATTTT
TRBJ2-6 | . | TRBV4-3 | 16 | . | CASSQDYGTGANVLTF | TGCGCCAGCAGCCAAGATTACGGGACTGGGGCCAACGTCCTGACTTTC
TRBJ2-5 | few | TRBV4-1 | 13 | . | CASRIQGAETQYF | TGCGCCAGCAGAATACAGGGAGCGGAGACCCAGTACTTC